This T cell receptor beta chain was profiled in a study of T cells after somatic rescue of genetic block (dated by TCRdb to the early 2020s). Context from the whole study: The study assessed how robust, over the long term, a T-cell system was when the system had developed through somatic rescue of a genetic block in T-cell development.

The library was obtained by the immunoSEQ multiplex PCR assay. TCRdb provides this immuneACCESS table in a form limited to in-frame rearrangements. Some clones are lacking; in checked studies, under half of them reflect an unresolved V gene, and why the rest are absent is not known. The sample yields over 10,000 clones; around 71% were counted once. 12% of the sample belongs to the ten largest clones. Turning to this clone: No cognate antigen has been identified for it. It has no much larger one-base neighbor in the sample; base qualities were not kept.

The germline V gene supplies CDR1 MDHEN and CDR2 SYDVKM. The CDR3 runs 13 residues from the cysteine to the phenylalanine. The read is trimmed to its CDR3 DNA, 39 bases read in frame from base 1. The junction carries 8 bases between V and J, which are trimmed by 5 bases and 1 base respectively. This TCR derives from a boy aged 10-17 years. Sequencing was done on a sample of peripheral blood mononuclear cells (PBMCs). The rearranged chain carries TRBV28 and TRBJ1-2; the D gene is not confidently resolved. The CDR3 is CASSRGVNYGYTF. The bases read TGTGCCAGCAGTCGAGGAGTTAACTATGGCTACACCTTC.